The 21 T cell receptor beta chains given below trace back to one sample, sequenced in a study of blood T cell repertoires in COVID-19. Assay: immunoSEQ multiplex PCR; the TCRdb copy retains only in-frame clones and omits some. The sample holds approximately 110,000 clones, approximately 69% seen once. The source material was peripheral blood. The receptors come from a man older than 75 with acute or convalescent COVID-19.

The chain joins TRBV19 to TRBJ2-2; 8 positions agree with TRBD1. V was clipped by 4 bases and J by 5 bases; unmatched bases: 6. This CDR3 region has 15 residues. Germline V gene lookup returns CDR1 LNHDA and CDR2 SQIVND (reference sequence). Here the CDR3 reads CASSKGQELTGELFF. The CDR3 DNA sequence: TGTGCCAGTAGTAAGGGACAGGAGCTTACCGGGGAGCTGTTTTTT.

This sequence joins TRBV20-1 and TRBJ1-1; D uncertain. Germline loops: CDR1 DFQATT, CDR2 SNEGSKA (reference sequence). Trimming took 6 bases from V and 6 from J, leaving 8 bases between them. The CDR3 loop spans 10 amino acids. CDR3 protein: CSAAKPEAFF. In DNA, the CDR3 is TGCAGTGCGGCAAAACCTGAAGCTTTCTTT.

The chain combines TRBV12-3 or TRBV12-4 with TRBJ2-1, with 8 bases aligning to TRBD2. Trimming at V came to 6 bases and at J to 10 bases, leaving 5 bases not matched to a gene. The CDR3 runs 12 residues. This CDR3 reads CASRQGLVEQFF. CDR3 coding DNA: TGTGCCAGCAGACAGGGACTAGTAGAGCAGTTCTTC.

The genes are TRBV30 and TRBJ2-2, with a possible D match to TRBD2 (6 bases). V shed 3 bases and J shed 7 bases, with 15 bases lying between them. This CDR3 has 14 residues. Looked up from germline, CDR1 is GTSNPN and CDR2 is SVGIG (reference sequence). In nucleotides, the CDR3 is TGTGCCTGGAGGGAGGGCCTAGACGTCGGGGAGCTGTTTTTT. It specifies CAWREGLDVGELFF.

This clone was recorded a few times. The chain has TRBV6-4 and TRBJ2-1; TRBD2 is a possible D gene (6 bases). Between the trimmed V and J ends, which lost 7 bases and 0 bases, there was a span of 13 bases. The CDR3 is 15 residues long. The germline V gene has CDR1 MRHNA and CDR2 SNTAGT. The CDR3 DNA follows: TGTGCCAGCAAGGTTAGCGGAAGCTCCTACAATGAGCAGTTCTTC. Protein: CASKVSGSSYNEQFF.

CDR3 protein: CAWSVGDRPRQPQHF. The CDR3 DNA follows: TGTGCCTGGAGTGTAGGGGACAGACCTAGACAGCCCCAGCATTTT. V gene TRBV30 combines with J gene TRBJ1-5, with 7 bases that match TRBD1. Germline V gene sequence: CDR1 GTSNPN, CDR2 SVGIG (reference sequence). This CDR3 has 15 residues. Germline trimming cut 0 bases from V and 7 bases from J; bases unmatched to any gene: 9.

The chain recombines TRBV6-5 with TRBJ1-1; 8 bases map to TRBD1. The CDR3 runs to 14 residues. Trimming cost V 6 bases and J 1 base; bases outside gene matches: 4. Germline lookup yields CDR1 MNHEY and CDR2 SVGAGI. Here the CDR3 reads CASRQGASNTEAFF. CDR3 bases: TGTGCCAGCAGGCAGGGGGCCTCGAACACTGAAGCTTTCTTT.

This clone was counted a few times. The rearrangement joins TRBV4-1 to TRBJ1-1, with D possibly TRBD1 on 6 matching bases. The CDR3 covers 16 residues. Germline V gene lookup returns CDR1 MGHRA and CDR2 YSYEKL. Trimming left V 5 bases short and J 5 bases short, with 21 bases between. CDR3 sequence reads: CASSYFFGGRGTEAFF. The DNA for the CDR3 is TGCGCCAGCAGCTATTTCTTTGGAGGGAGGGGGACTGAAGCTTTCTTT.

The chain employs TRBV10-3 and TRBJ2-2, with D tentatively TRBD1 (5 bases). The CDR3 covers 19 residues. Trimming left V 2 bases short and J 6 bases short, with 25 bases between. Germline CDR1 is ENHRY and CDR2 is SYGVKD. CDR3 nucleotides: TGTGCCATCAGTGAGATTGAAGGAAGTTACAGGACGAGGCCCGGGGAGCTGTTTTTT. Residues: CAISEIEGSYRTRPGELFF.

The chain links TRBV2 to TRBJ2-3; 11 nucleotides agree with TRBD2. Per germline, CDR1 SNHLY and CDR2 FYNNEI. The CDR3 is made up of 14 amino acids. J gave up 4 bases and V 8 bases, and 5 bases lay outside the gene matches. The CDR3 coding sequence is TGTGCCAGCCATAGCGGGAGGGCCCCAGATACGCAGTATTTT. It translates to CASHSGRAPDTQYF.

This sequence joins TRBV28 and TRBJ1-6; 12 nucleotides align to TRBD1. The CDR3 covers 13 residues. V trimming: 7 bases; J trimming: 13 bases; junction bases outside the gene matches: 5. Germline V lookup: CDR1 MDHEN, CDR2 SYDVKM. The CDR3 reads CASKGTGGAPLHF. Here the CDR3 DNA reads TGTGCCAGCAAAGGGACAGGGGGCGCGCCCCTCCACTTT.

The chain employs TRBV5-6 and TRBJ1-2, with TRBD1 as a possible D gene (5 bases). Trimming removed 0 bases from V and 4 bases from J, with 16 bases in between. The germline V gene has CDR1 SGHDT and CDR2 YYEEEE. The length of the CDR3 is 16 residues. The CDR3 here is CASSLEGMGKGYGYTF. CDR3 coding DNA: TGTGCCAGCAGCTTGGAGGGGATGGGTAAAGGCTATGGCTACACCTTC.

The V gene is TRBV11-2, the J gene TRBJ2-7, with D perhaps matching TRBD1 (6 bases). CDR1 and CDR2 (germline): SGHAT, FQNNGV. V was shortened by 1 base and J by 6 bases, with 16 bases between the two germline ends. This CDR3 is 15 amino acids long. The CDR3 is CASSLGTGQFGEQYF. The CDR3 region has the DNA TGTGCCAGCAGCTTAGGAACAGGGCAATTCGGCGAGCAGTACTTC.

The gene calls are TRBV11-2 and TRBJ1-5; D is uncertain. Germline V gives CDR1 SGHAT, CDR2 FQNNGV. CDR3 length: 13 amino acids. Trimming pared 2 bases from V and 6 bases from J, leaving 8 bases between. CDR3 in DNA: TGTGCCAGCAGCTTATACAGCGGTCAGCCCCAGCATTTT. As protein: CASSLYSGQPQHF.

This clone was detected a few times. J is TRBJ1-4 and V is TRBV3-1 (or the pseudogene TRBV3-2), with D tentatively TRBD1 (5 bases). There are 14 residues in the CDR3. Trimming removed 2 bases at V and 8 bases at J, with 12 bases between. Germline lookup yields CDR1 LGHDT and CDR2 YNNKEL (reference sequence). The CDR3 DNA is TGTGCCAGCAGCCAATCGTCAGGGTACGAAAAACTGTTTTTT. Protein sequence: CASSQSSGYEKLFF.

The chain has TRBV7-2 and TRBJ1-1; no firm D call. The CDR3 loop spans 13 amino acids. V was pared by 3 bases and J by 6 bases, with 11 bases between. The V gene's germline CDR1 is SGHTA and CDR2 FQGNSA. This CDR3 reads CASSFSYNSEAFF. The CDR3 nucleotides are TGTGCCAGCAGCTTTTCGTACAATTCTGAAGCTTTCTTT.

The CDR3 DNA is TGTGCCTGGAGTCGGGACAGGGCCTCCTACGAGCAGTACTTC. Its protein is CAWSRDRASYEQYF. The V call is TRBV30, the J call TRBJ2-7; 9 bases align to TRBD1. This CDR3 spans 14 amino acids. Germline trimming cut 2 bases from V and 0 bases from J; bases unmatched to any gene: 2. Germline CDR1 and CDR2: GTSNPN and SVGIG (reference sequence).

V and J are TRBV24-1 and TRBJ2-5; a weak D match, TRBD1 (6 bases). Per the germline V gene, CDR1 is KGHDR and CDR2 is SFDVKD. V lost 6 bases to trimming and J lost 1 base, with 11 bases between them. The CDR3 consists of 14 residues. The CDR3 DNA is TGTGCCACCAGTTGGGGGCCGCTCCAAGAGACCCAGTACTTC. Protein product: CATSWGPLQETQYF.

This chain links TRBV18 with TRBJ2-5; TRBD2 might be the D (5 bases). V lost 2 bases to trimming and J lost 5 bases, with 15 bases between them. Germline CDR1 and CDR2: KGHSH and LQKENI. The CDR3 loop spans 15 amino acids. CDR3 nucleotide sequence: TGTGCCAGCTCACCAGAAAGGCTAGCTCGGGAGACCCAGTACTTC. Amino acids: CASSPERLARETQYF.

This clone was counted between two and nine times. This chain joins TRBV28 and TRBJ1-5; 10 nucleotides match TRBD1. Germline V gives CDR1 MDHEN, CDR2 SYDVKM. The CDR3 spans 15 residues. V trimming: 6 bases; J trimming: 3 bases; junction bases outside the gene matches: 5. The CDR3 reads CASRPTGGINQPQHF. In nucleotides, the CDR3 is TGTGCCAGCAGGCCGACAGGGGGCATCAATCAGCCCCAGCATTTT.

V and J are TRBV28 and TRBJ1-1, with D possibly matching TRBD1 (6 bases). CDR3 length: 11 amino acids. Germline CDR1 MDHEN, CDR2 SYDVKM. Trimming shortened V by 7 bases and J by 8 bases, and 11 bases separated the two germline ends. The CDR3 DNA follows: TGTGCCAGCACCAAAGGACAGGAAGCTTTCTTT. Translation: CASTKGQEAFF. The full variable domain, with the rest looked up from reference TRBV28 and TRBJ1-1, is DVKVTQSSRYLVKRTGEKVFLECVQDMDHENMFWYRQDPGLGLRLIYFSYDVKMKEKGDIPEGYSVSREKKERFSLILESASTNQTSMYLCASTKGQEAFFGQGTRLTVV.